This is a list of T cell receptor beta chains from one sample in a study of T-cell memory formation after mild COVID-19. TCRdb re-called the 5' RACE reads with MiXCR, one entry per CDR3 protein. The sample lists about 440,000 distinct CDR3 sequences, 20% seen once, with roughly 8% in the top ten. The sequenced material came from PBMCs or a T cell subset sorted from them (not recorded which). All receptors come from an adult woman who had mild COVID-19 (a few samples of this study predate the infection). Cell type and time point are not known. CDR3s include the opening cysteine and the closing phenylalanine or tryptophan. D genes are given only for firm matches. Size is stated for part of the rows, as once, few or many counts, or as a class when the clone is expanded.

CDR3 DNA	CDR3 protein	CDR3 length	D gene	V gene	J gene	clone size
TGTGCCAGCAGCAGCCTCCACAGGGTCGATGAGCAGTTCTTC	CASSSLHRVDEQFF	14	-	TRBV7-3	TRBJ2-1	many
TGTGCCAGCAGCTTACTTACTAGCGGGGGGCTGAACACCGGGGAGCTGTTTTTT	CASSLLTSGGLNTGELFF	18	TRBD2	TRBV7-3	TRBJ2-2	few
TGTGCCAGCAGCCCAAGGGGACAGTCAAATGAAAAACTGTTTTTT	CASSPRGQSNEKLFF	15	TRBD1	TRBV7-9	TRBJ1-4	-
TGCAGTGCCAGCCCGGGGACTAGCGGGACCAGCACAGATACGCAGTATTTT	CSASPGTSGTSTDTQYF	17	TRBD2	TRBV20-1	TRBJ2-3	-
TGTGCCAGCAGTGTGGGTCGGGAGGGCCTCTACGAGCAGTACTTC	CASSVGREGLYEQYF	15	TRBD2	TRBV2	TRBJ2-7	-
TGCAGCGTCATGGGGACAGGGGATAATGAAAAACTGTTTTTT	CSVMGTGDNEKLFF	14	TRBD1	TRBV29-1	TRBJ1-4	-
TGCGCCAGCAGCCAAGAGGGTTCAGGGAGGGCCTATGGCTACACCTTC	CASSQEGSGRAYGYTF	16	-	TRBV4-1	TRBJ1-2	-
TGTGCCAGCAGCTTGCTCGGGATGAACACTGAAGCTTTCTTT	CASSLLGMNTEAFF	14	-	TRBV7-3	TRBJ1-1	few
TGCGCCAGCAGCCCGGGACTGTTCTCTGGAAACACCATATATTTT	CASSPGLFSGNTIYF	15	-	TRBV5-1	TRBJ1-3	few
TGTGCCAGTACTGGGGACAGATTTACCAATCAGCCCCAGCATTTT	CASTGDRFTNQPQHF	15	TRBD1	TRBV19	TRBJ1-5	few